Below are 2 T cell receptor beta chains sequenced from a single sample in a study of blood T cell repertoires in COVID-19. TCRdb's table, derived via immunoSEQ multiplex PCR, lists solely in-frame clones and lacks some. The sample includes approximately 120,000 clones, about 87% of them seen just once. The specimen was peripheral blood. The receptors were gathered from a woman aged 50 to 60 with acute or convalescent COVID-19.

V usage is TRBV5-1 and J usage is TRBJ1-4; D remains ambiguous. The V end was cut by 3 bases, the J end by 0 bases, with 6 bases between. Germline assignment: CDR1 SGHRS and CDR2 YFSETQ. This CDR3 is built from 14 residues. The CDR3, as DNA: TGCGCCAGCAGCTCTTTTTCAACTAATGAAAAACTGTTTTTT. It encodes CASSSFSTNEKLFF.

This chain uses TRBV2 with TRBJ2-1; TRBD2 matches 7 bases. Germline assignment: CDR1 SNHLY and CDR2 FYNNEI. CDR3 length: 15 residues. V trimming: 3 bases; J trimming: 6 bases; junction bases outside the gene matches: 8. For the CDR3, the DNA is TGTGCCAGCAGTGAGGACGGGGGGATTATCAATGAGCAGTTCTTC. This gives the protein CASSEDGGIINEQFF.